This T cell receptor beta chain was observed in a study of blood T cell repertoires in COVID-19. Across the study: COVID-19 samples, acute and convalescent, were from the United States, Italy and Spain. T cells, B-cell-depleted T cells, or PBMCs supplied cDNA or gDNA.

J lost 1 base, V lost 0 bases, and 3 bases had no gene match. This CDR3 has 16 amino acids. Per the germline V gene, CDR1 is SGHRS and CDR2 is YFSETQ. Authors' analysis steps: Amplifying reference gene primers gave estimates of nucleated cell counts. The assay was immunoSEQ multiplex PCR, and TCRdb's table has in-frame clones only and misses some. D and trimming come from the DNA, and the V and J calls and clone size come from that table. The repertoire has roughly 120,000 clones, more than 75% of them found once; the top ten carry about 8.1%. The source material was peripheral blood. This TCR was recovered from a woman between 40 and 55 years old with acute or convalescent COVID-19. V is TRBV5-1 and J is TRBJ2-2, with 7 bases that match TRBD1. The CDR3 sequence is CASSLGQGVNTGELFF. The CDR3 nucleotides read TGCGCCAGCAGCTTGGGACAGGGCGTGAACACCGGGGAGCTGTTTTTT.